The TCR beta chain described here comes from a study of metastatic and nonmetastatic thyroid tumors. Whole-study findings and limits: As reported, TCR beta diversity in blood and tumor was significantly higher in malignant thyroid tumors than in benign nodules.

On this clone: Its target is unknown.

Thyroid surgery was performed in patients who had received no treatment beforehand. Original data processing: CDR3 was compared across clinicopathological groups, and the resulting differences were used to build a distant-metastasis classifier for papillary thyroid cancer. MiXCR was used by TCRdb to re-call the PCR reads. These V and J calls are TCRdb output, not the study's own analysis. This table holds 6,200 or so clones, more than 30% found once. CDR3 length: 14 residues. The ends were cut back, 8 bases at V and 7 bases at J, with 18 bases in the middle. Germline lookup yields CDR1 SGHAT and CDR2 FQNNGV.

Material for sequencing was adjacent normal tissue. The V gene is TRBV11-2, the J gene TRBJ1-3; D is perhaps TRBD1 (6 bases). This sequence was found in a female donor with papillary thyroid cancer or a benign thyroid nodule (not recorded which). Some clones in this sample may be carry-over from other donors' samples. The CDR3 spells CASSSAWRGNTIYF. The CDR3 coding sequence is TGTGCCAGCTCTTCGGCATGGAGGGGGAACACCATATATTTT.